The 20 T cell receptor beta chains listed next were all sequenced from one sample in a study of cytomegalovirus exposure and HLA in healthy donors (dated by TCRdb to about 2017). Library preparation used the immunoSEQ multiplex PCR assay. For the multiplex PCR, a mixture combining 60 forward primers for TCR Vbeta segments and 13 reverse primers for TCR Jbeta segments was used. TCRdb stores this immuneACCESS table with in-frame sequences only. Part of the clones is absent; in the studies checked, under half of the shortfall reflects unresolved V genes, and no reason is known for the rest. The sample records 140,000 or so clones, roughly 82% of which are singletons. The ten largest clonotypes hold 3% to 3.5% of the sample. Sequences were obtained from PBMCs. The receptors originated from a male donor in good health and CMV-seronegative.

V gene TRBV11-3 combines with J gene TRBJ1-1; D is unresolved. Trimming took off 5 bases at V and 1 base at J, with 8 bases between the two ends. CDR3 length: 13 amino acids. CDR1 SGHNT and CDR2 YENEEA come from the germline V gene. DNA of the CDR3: TGTGCCAGCAGCGACTCTGGGAACACTGAAGCTTTCTTT. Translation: CASSDSGNTEAFF.

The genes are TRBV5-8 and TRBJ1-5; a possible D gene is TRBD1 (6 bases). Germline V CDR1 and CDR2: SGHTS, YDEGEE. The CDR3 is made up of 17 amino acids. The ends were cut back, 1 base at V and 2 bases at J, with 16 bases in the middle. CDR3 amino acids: CASSLPTGTSGNQPQHF. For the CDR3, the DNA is TGTGCCAGCAGCTTGCCGACCGGGACATCGGGCAATCAGCCCCAGCATTTT.

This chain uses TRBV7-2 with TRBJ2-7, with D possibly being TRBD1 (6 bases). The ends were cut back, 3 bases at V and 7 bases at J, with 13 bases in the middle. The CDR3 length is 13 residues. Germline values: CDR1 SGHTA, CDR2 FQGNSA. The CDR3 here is CASSLDRVTEQYF. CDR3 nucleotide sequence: TGTGCCAGCAGCTTGGACAGAGTTACGGAGCAGTACTTC.

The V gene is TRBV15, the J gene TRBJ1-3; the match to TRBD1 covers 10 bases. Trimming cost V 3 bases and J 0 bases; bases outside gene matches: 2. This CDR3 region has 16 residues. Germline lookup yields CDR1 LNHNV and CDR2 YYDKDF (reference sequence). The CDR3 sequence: CATSRGQGNSGNTIYF. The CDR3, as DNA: TGTGCCACCAGCAGGGGACAGGGGAACTCTGGAAACACCATATATTTT.

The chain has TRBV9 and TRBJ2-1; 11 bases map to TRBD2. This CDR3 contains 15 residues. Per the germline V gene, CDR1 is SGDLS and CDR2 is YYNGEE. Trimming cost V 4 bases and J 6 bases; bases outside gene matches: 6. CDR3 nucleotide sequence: TGTGCCAGCAGCTTCGGGACTAGCGGCTCCAATGAGCAGTTCTTC. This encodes CASSFGTSGSNEQFF.

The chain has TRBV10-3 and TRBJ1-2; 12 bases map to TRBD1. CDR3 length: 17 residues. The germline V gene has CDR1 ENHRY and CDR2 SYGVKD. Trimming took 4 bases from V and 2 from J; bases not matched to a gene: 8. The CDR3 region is CAISALGQGARNYGYTF. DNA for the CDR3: TGTGCCATCAGTGCCCTGGGACAGGGGGCGCGCAACTATGGCTACACCTTC.

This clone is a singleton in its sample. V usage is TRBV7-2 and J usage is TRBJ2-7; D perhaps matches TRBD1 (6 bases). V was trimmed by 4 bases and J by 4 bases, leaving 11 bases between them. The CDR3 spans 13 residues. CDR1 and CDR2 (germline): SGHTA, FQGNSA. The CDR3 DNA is TGTGCCAGCAGCTCCCCAGGGGCTTACGAGCAGTACTTC. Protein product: CASSSPGAYEQYF.

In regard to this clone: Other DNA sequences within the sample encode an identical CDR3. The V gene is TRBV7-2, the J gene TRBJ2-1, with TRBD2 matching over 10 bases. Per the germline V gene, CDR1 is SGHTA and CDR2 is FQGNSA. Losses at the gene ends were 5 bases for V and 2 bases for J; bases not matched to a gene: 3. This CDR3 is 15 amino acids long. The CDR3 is CASSLSGGAYNEQFF. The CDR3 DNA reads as TGTGCCAGCAGCCTCAGCGGGGGGGCCTACAATGAGCAGTTCTTC.

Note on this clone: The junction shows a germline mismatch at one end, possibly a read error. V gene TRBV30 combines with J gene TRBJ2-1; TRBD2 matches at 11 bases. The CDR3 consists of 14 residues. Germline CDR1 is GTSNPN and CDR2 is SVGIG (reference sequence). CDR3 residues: CAWDISGRARERFF. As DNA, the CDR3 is TGTGCCTGGGACATTAGCGGGAGGGCCAGGGAGCGGTTCTTC.

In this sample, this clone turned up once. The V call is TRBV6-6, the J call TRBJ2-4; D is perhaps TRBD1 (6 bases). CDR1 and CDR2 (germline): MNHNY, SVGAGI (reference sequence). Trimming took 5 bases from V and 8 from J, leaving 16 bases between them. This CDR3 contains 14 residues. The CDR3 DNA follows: TGTGCCAGCAGTACCACAGGGAGTCCCTACATTCAGTACTTC. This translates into CASSTTGSPYIQYF.

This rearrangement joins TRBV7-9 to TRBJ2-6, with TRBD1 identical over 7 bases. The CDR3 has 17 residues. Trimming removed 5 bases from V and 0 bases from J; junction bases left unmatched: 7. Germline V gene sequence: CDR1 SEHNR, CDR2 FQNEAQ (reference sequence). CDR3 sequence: CASSSRQGPSGANVLTF. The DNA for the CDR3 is TGTGCCAGCAGCAGCCGACAGGGACCCTCTGGGGCCAACGTCCTGACTTTC.

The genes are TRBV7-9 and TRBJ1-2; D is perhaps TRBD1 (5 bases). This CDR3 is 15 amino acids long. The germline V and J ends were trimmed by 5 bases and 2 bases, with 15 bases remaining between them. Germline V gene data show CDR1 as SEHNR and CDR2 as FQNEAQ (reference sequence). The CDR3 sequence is CASSPHIGGNYGYTF. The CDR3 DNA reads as TGTGCCAGCAGCCCTCATATCGGGGGGAACTATGGCTACACCTTC.

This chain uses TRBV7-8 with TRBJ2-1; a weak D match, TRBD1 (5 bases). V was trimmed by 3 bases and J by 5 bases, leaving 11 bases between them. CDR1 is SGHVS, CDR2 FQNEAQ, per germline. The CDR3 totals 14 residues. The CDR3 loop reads CASSLNYRNNEQFF. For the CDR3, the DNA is TGTGCCAGCAGCTTGAATTACAGGAACAATGAGCAGTTCTTC.

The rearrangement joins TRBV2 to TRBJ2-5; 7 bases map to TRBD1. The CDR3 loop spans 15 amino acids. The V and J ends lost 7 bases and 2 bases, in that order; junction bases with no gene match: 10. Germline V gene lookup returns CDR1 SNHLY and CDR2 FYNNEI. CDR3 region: CASKRETGSQETQYF. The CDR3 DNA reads TGTGCCAGCAAACGAGAGACAGGGTCACAAGAGACCCAGTACTTC.

CDR3 in amino acids: CAWSVVGVNQPQHF. In DNA, the CDR3 is TGTGCCTGGAGTGTAGTAGGGGTCAATCAGCCCCAGCATTTT. The gene calls are TRBV30 and TRBJ1-5; D is perhaps TRBD1 (5 bases). This CDR3 has 14 amino acids. Germline loops: CDR1 GTSNPN, CDR2 SVGIG (reference sequence). V lost 0 bases, J lost 3 bases, and 9 bases lay in between.

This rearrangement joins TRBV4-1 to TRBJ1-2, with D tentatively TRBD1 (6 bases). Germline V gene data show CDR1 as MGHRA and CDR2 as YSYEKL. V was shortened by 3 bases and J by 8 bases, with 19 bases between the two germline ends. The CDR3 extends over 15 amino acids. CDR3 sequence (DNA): TGCGCCAGCAGCCACGAGACAGGTACCCTGGGCGGCTACACCTTC. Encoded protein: CASSHETGTLGGYTF.

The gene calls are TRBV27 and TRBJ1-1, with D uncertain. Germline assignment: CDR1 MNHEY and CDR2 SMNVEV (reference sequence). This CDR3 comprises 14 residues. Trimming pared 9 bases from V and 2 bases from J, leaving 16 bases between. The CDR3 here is CASRGSVFNTEAFF. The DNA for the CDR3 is TGTGCCAGTCGGGGATCAGTCTTTAACACTGAAGCTTTCTTT.

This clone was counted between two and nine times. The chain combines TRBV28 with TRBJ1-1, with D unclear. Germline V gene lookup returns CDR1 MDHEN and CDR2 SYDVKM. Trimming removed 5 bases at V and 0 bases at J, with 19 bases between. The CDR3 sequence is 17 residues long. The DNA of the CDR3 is TGTGCCAGCAGTCAGAACAGCCTTTCGATCATGAACACTGAAGCTTTCTTT. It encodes CASSQNSLSIMNTEAFF.

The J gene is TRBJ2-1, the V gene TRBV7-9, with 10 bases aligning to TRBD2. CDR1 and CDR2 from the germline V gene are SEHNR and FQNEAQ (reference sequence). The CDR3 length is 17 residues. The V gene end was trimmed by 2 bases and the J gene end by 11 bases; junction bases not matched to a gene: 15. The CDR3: CASSLRGLAGDSHKQFF. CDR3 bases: TGTGCCAGCAGCTTACGCGGCCTAGCGGGGGATTCCCATAAGCAGTTCTTC.

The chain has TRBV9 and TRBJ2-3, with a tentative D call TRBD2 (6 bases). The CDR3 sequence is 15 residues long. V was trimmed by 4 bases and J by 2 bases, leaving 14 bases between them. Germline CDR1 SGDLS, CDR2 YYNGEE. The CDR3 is CASSKADYNTDTQYF. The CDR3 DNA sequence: TGTGCCAGCAGCAAGGCGGACTATAACACAGATACGCAGTATTTT. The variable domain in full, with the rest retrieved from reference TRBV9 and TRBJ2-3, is DSGVTQTPKHLITATGQRVTLRCSPRSGDLSVYWYQQSLDQGLQFLIQYYNGEERAKGNILERFSAQQFPDLHSELNLSSLELGDSALYFCASSKADYNTDTQYFGPGTRLTVL.